The 16 T cell receptor beta chains presented below share a single source sample, sequenced in a study of shared clonotypes between healthy human individuals. Sequencing used immunoSEQ multiplex PCR; TCRdb keeps in-frame clones, though not all of them. The sample has roughly 1.5 million clones; roughly 98% are singletons. The sequenced sample was naive CD4+ T cells sorted from blood. Sample subset: CD45RA+ positively selected. These receptors were collected from a man in his thirties or forties in good health.

The CDR3 nucleotides read TGTGCCAGCTCACCACTCAGGCAGGACAGAAACACTGAAGCTTTCTTT. Translated, it gives CASSPLRQDRNTEAFF. The chain carries TRBV18 and TRBJ1-1, with D perhaps TRBD1 (6 bases). Germline V CDR1 and CDR2: KGHSH, LQKENI. The CDR3 totals 16 residues. V lost 1 base to trimming and J lost 2 bases, with 14 bases between them.

The rearrangement links TRBV15 to TRBJ2-5; possible D gene TRBD1, 5 bases. V lost 0 bases to trimming and J lost 5 bases, with 16 bases between them. CDR3 length: 16 residues. Per the germline V gene, CDR1 is LNHNV and CDR2 is YYDKDF (reference sequence). The CDR3 is CATSRDKGPHGETQYF. CDR3 nucleotides: TGTGCCACCAGCAGAGACAAGGGGCCGCACGGGGAGACCCAGTACTTC.

On this clone itself: This specimen includes other DNA sequences encoding the same CDR3. V gene TRBV20-1 combines with J gene TRBJ1-5; D gene uncertain. Germline lookup yields CDR1 DFQATT and CDR2 SNEGSKA (reference sequence). The V gene lost 5 bases and the J gene lost 4 bases, with 3 bases spanning the gap. The CDR3 totals 10 residues. CDR3 sequence: CSAGNQPQHF. CDR3 bases: TGCAGTGCTGGGAATCAGCCCCAGCATTTT.

Worth noting for this clone: Additional DNA sequences in this sample encode the identical CDR3. The chain carries TRBV28 and TRBJ1-2, with D perhaps TRBD1 (5 bases). Germline assignment: CDR1 MDHEN and CDR2 SYDVKM. The CDR3 has 12 residues. Deletions cut 2 bases from V and 8 bases from J, with 9 bases between. CDR3 DNA: TGTGCCAGCAGTTTACAGGGCTGGGGCTACACCTTC. Amino acid sequence: CASSLQGWGYTF.

The rearrangement uses TRBV5-1 and TRBJ1-4; perhaps TRBD1 as D (5 bases). Germline V gene data show CDR1 as SGHRS and CDR2 as YFSETQ. The V end lost 2 bases, the J end lost 6 bases, and 11 bases lay between the germline ends. The CDR3 is 14 residues long. The CDR3 nucleotides are TGCGCCAGCAGCTTTCAGGGAGCAGATGAAAAACTGTTTTTT. Translation: CASSFQGADEKLFF.

V and J are TRBV9 and TRBJ1-5, with TRBD1 matching 7 bases. This CDR3 region has 21 residues. The V gene's germline CDR1 is SGDLS and CDR2 YYNGEE. V was clipped by 0 bases and J by 1 base; unmatched bases: 19. In DNA, the CDR3 is TGTGCCAGCAGCGTAGATTTGGGTCAGGGGGATAATTTTGGGAGCAATCAGCCCCAGCATTTT. Translation: CASSVDLGQGDNFGSNQPQHF.

This sequence joins TRBV11-2 and TRBJ1-1; D possibly corresponds to TRBD1 (6 bases). Germline V gives CDR1 SGHAT, CDR2 FQNNGV. The CDR3 totals 14 residues. The ends were cut back, 5 bases at V and 4 bases at J, with 14 bases in the middle. The CDR3 coding sequence is TGTGCCAGCAGCCATATGGAAGGGGGCACTGAAGCTTTCTTT. It yields the protein CASSHMEGGTEAFF.

The chain carries TRBV6-5 and TRBJ1-2; a possible D gene is TRBD1 (5 bases). Germline V gives CDR1 MNHEY, CDR2 SVGAGI. Trimming left V 6 bases short and J 0 bases short, with 8 bases between. This CDR3 comprises 13 residues. The CDR3 is CASSRTPNYGYTF. CDR3 coding DNA: TGTGCCAGCAGCCGGACACCTAACTATGGCTACACCTTC.

DNA of the CDR3: TGTGCCAGCTCACTTGGGACTAGCGAGTCCTACGAGCAGTACTTC. Its translation is CASSLGTSESYEQYF. This chain links TRBV18 with TRBJ2-7, with 10 bases identical to TRBD2. CDR3 length: 15 amino acids. CDR1 is KGHSH and CDR2 is LQKENI in the germline V gene. V shed 4 bases, J shed 1 base, and the junction held 4 bases outside the gene matches.

This clone occurred once. The chain joins TRBV19 to TRBJ1-5; 9 nucleotides match TRBD1. The CDR3 totals 15 residues. Per germline, CDR1 LNHDA and CDR2 SQIVND (reference sequence). V shed 9 bases and J 0 bases; nucleotides not matched to a gene: 6. CDR3 DNA: TGTGCCAGCCGGACAGGGGCTTATAGCAATCAGCCCCAGCATTTT. Residues: CASRTGAYSNQPQHF.

J is TRBJ2-7 and V is TRBV15, with D uncertain. The CDR3 sequence is 14 residues long. Germline V CDR1 and CDR2: LNHNV, YYDKDF (reference sequence). V lost 1 base, J lost 3 bases, and 10 bases lay in between. CDR3 region: CATSRVAGVYEQYF. The DNA of the CDR3 is TGTGCCACCAGCAGAGTCGCAGGAGTCTACGAGCAGTACTTC.

This sequence joins TRBV10-1 and TRBJ2-7; TRBD1 agrees at 9 bases. Germline CDR1 and CDR2: WNHNN and SYGVQD (reference sequence). The J segment lost 6 bases and the V segment lost 9 bases, leaving 18 bases of the junction unmatched. This CDR3 has 16 residues. The CDR3 coding sequence is TGCGCCAGGGAGAACAGGGGGCACGGATCTTTCGGCGAGCAGTACTTC. This translates into CARENRGHGSFGEQYF.

V is TRBV5-1 and J is TRBJ2-7; no reliable D call. The CDR3 is made up of 14 amino acids. Looked up from germline, CDR1 is SGHRS and CDR2 is YFSETQ. V was shortened by 2 bases and J by 3 bases, with 12 bases between the two germline ends. CDR3 in DNA: TGCGCCAGCAGCTTCGAAGTTACAAGCTACGAGCAGTACTTC. It translates to CASSFEVTSYEQYF.

The V call is TRBV5-4, the J call TRBJ2-1; a weak D match, TRBD1 (5 bases). CDR1 and CDR2 (germline): SGHNT, YYREEE (reference sequence). CDR3 length: 16 amino acids. The V gene lost 0 bases and the J gene lost 7 bases, with 17 bases spanning the gap. The CDR3 sequence: CASSLASRAVRNEQFF. CDR3 DNA sequence: TGTGCCAGCAGCTTGGCATCCAGGGCCGTAAGGAATGAGCAGTTCTTC. The variable domain in full, completed from reference TRBV5-4 and TRBJ2-1, reads ETGVTQSPTHLIKTRGQQVTLRCSSQSGHNTVSWYQQALGQGPQFIFQYYREEENGRGNFPPRFSGLQFPNYSSELNVNALELDDSALYLCASSLASRAVRNEQFFGPGTRLTVL.

The J gene is TRBJ2-5, the V gene TRBV19; 7 bases agree with TRBD1. The CDR3 runs to 14 residues. CDR1 LNHDA and CDR2 SQIVND come from the germline V gene (reference sequence). Trimming took 5 bases from V and 5 from J; bases not matched to a gene: 8. CDR3 sequence reads: CASSLPGQWETQYF. The CDR3 DNA reads TGTGCCAGTAGTTTGCCGGGACAGTGGGAGACCCAGTACTTC.

CDR3 sequence (DNA): TGTGCCAGCAGTTTGCCCCCCACGTTGGCACGGGGCCGGGAGCAGTACTTC. It codes for CASSLPPTLARGREQYF. The chain combines TRBV28 with TRBJ2-7; D may match TRBD1 or TRBD2 (5 bases each). Trimming took 3 bases from V and 7 from J, leaving 25 bases between them. Germline V gene data show CDR1 as MDHEN and CDR2 as SYDVKM. This CDR3 region has 17 residues.